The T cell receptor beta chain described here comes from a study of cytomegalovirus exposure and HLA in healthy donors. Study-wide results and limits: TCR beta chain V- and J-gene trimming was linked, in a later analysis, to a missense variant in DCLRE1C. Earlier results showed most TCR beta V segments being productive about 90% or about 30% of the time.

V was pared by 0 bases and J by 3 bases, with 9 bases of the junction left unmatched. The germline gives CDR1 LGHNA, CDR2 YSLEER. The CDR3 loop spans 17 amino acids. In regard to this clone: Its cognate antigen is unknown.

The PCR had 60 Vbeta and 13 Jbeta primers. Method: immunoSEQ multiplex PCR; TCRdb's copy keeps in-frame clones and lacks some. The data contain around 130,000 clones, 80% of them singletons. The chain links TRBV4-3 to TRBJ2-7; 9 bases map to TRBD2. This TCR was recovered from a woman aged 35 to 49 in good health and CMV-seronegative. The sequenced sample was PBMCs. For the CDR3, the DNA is TGCGCCAGCAGCCAAGAGATAGGGCTAGCGGGGATCTACGAGCAGTACTTC. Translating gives CASSQEIGLAGIYEQYF.